The clone carrying this TCR beta chain was seen more than once but under ten times. The cohort comprised adults aged about 18 to 100 years residing in some 24 US areas. Cohort allocation depended upon clinical history that participants reported. V shed 6 bases and J shed 0 bases, with 9 bases lying between them. The V gene's germline CDR1 is MNHEY and CDR2 SVGAGI. The CDR3 has 15 residues. Using immunoSEQ multiplex PCR, the repertoire was profiled, and TCRdb retains in-frame clones only, with some absent. This table holds about 180,000 clones, roughly 83% found once. The sample comes from a study of blood T cell repertoires in COVID-19. Study-wide context: The study drew acute and convalescent COVID-19 samples from the United States, Italy and Spain.

The source is a woman aged 25 to 45 who had recovered from COVID-19. The source material was PBMCs or T cells enriched from blood (not recorded which). The chain has TRBV6-5 and TRBJ2-6; D might be TRBD1 (6 bases). The CDR3 is CASSQDSSGANVLTF. Written as DNA, the CDR3 is TGTGCCAGCAGCCAGGACAGCTCTGGGGCCAACGTCCTGACTTTC.